This TCR beta chain was sequenced in a study of human T cells and chemical hapten exposure (dated by TCRdb to about 2021). General notes on the study: For sensitization, 2% DPC in acetone was applied to an approximately 2 cm by approximately 2 cm area of upper inner arm skin. Blood samples were taken from patients before sensitization (week 0) and at 2, 6 and about 24 weeks after DPC sensitization. Most of the patients in the cohort were female, and the cohort covered alopecia areata with under or over 50% scalp involvement, alopecia totalis and alopecia universalis. For TCR sequencing, blood came from twenty-nine alopecia patients at anywhere from one to four time points (pre-sensitization, 2, 6 and 24 weeks). The libraries were sequenced as a pool, and the TCR yield per sample differed mostly because of small variations in library volumes within the pool. Patch testing on the upper back used Finn chambers containing 0.01% DPC, with scoring done after 6 days according to International Contact Dermatitis Research Group standards. In alopecia patients, the study followed how the peripheral blood TCR repertoire changed in vivo over primary and secondary sensitization to diphenylcyclopropenone (DPC), a hapten. Weekly therapeutic DPC doses were additionally applied to the scalp of patients throughout the roughly 25-week study period. Points the paper makes about the study in general: A positive correlation was found between the number of PT1 expanded TCRs and patch test score, with significance reached at thresholds 8, 16 and 32 but not 4. After repeated subsampling, the strength of the expansion versus patch-test correlation and the threshold at which it became significant changed. The number of TCRs above 1 in 1000 frequency did not change with DPC sensitization; there was no evidence of global repertoire structure alterations. Alopecia, a presumed autoimmune disease, was present in all patients, so the immune response of the patients might differ from that of healthy individuals. Expanded TCRs formed significantly more large CDR3 similarity clusters than pre-sensitization or healthy control sets, consistent with antigen-driven responses.

The protocol used for the library was RACE. TCRdb records NextSeq 500 as the sequencer. During library preparation, unique molecular identifiers were attached to individual cDNA molecules so that TCRs could be counted in a quantitative, reproducible way. For every blood RNA sample, sequencing covered both the TCR alpha and TCR beta chains. In the original analysis: The median number of TCRs per sample was 95,638, ranging from roughly 23,224 to 690,600. The Decombinator software suite was used to annotate V, J and CDR3 in the TCR reads. For the PS versus PT1 abundance plots, all samples were subsampled to the same number of TCRs (28,000). TCRs were defined as expanded if absent before sensitization and observed at least eight times at the 2-week time point. TCRdb passed the public sequencing reads through fastp at Q25 and MiXCR, retaining productive beta sequences. Every distinct CDR3 protein forms one entry, paired with its most common genes and DNA. In this record, the V and J calls reflect TCRdb's handling and not the investigators' own analysis. The sample has hundreds of thousands of distinct CDR3 sequences on record, roughly 6.3% of them singletons. The ten largest clones represent under 7% of the sample.

The time point label for this specimen denotes: patch test 2, 6 weeks after DPC sensitization. The treatment or condition label, read with the paper, signifies: therapeutic diphenylcyclopropenone sensitization with weekly scalp DPC. At each patch-test visit, blood was drawn before the patch test was applied. Patients were eligible if aged 18 to 70, diagnosed with alopecia and judged suitable for DPC therapy, and pregnant patients were excluded. Total RNA was extracted from unfractionated whole blood collected in Tempus Blood RNA tubes. Trimming removed 6 bases from V and 0 bases from J; the gene matches leave 7 bases unexplained. The CDR3 runs 15 residues from the cysteine to the phenylalanine. CDR3 DNA only is kept here, 45 bases in frame from base 1. CDR1 is given as MNHEY and CDR2 as SVGAGI, both from the germline V gene. This clonotype was found a few times. Its antigen is unknown. No much larger clone exists at a distance of one base, and base qualities are not known.

The sequencing used whole blood, collected in connection with sensitization to the hapten diphenylcyclopropenone (DPC). Here the chain combines TRBV6-5 and TRBJ1-2; 7 bases in between match TRBD1. This clonotype was sampled from a woman younger than 35 with alopecia areata. Some clones in this sample may be carry-over from other donors' samples. The CDR3 protein is CASRRGTETNYGYTF. The sequence in DNA is TGTGCCAGCAGAAGAGGGACAGAAACTAACTATGGCTACACCTTC.